This TCR beta chain was captured in a study of T cell repertoires in cytomegalovirus infection. Study background: Selected CMV epitopes included recently identified HLA-C-restricted ones as well as well-studied HLA-B-restricted ones. Matching HLA type, along with CMV infection, was indicated by public TCR beta signatures. Study-level results: Of the TCR beta families, the public ones yielded a cumulative frequency that identified carriers of CMV plus the relevant HLA. Ex vivo responses were dominated by HLA-C-restricted CMV-specific TCR beta clonotypes.

V was shortened by 0 bases and J by 2 bases, with 11 bases between the two germline ends. From germline, CDR1 is ENHRY and CDR2 SYGVKD. CDR3 length: 15 residues. One entry per CDR3 protein results from TCRdb running MiXCR on the reads. The sample yields about a million distinct CDR3 sequences, 30% to 40% seen once. This clonotype was counted only a few times. What it binds is unknown. The specimen comprised cultured CD8+ T cells from PBMCs, sampled from culture after CMV antigen stimulation. V usage is TRBV10-3 and J usage is TRBJ2-7, with D hard to call. The source is a human donor in good health (CMV status not recorded). Some clones in this sample may be carry-over from other donors' samples. The CDR3, as DNA: TGTGCCATCAGTGAGTCAGACCTGGCGACCTACGAGCAGTACGTC. Its translation is CAISESDLATYEQYV.